A single sample is the source of the 7 T cell receptor beta chains below, sequenced in a study of blood T cells in healthy people across ages (dated by TCRdb to the mid-2010s). The receptor library was made with 5' RACE. The reads were generated on an Illumina HiSeq 2500. A second PCR of 7 to 11 cycles was performed with a sample-barcoded 5' primer and a J-beta primer mix. In-frame beta chains were kept once TCRdb had trimmed the public reads at Q25 with fastp and called clones with MiXCR. Here each entry gathers all rows of one CDR3 protein and keeps the most common genes and DNA. In all, the sample holds about a million distinct CDR3 sequences, and roughly 47% of those were seen once. About a fifth of the sample goes to the ten largest clones. What was sequenced was blood. The source is a woman aged 55 to 70 in good health.

The J gene is TRBJ1-4, the V gene TRBV6-5; D uncertain. From germline, CDR1 is MNHEY and CDR2 SVGAGI. This CDR3 is 17 amino acids long. Trimming removed 0 bases at V and 0 bases at J, with 11 bases between. The CDR3 bases are TGTGCCAGCAGTTACTCGCGGCAACAGTCAACTAATGAAAAACTGTTTTTT. This sequence encodes CASSYSRQQSTNEKLFF.

The chain uses TRBV27 and TRBJ2-1, with 7 bases aligning to TRBD2. The CDR3 consists of 14 residues. V lost 8 bases, J lost 10 bases, and 14 bases stayed unmatched. Germline V gene sequence: CDR1 MNHEY, CDR2 SMNVEV (reference sequence). The CDR3 sequence: CASRRTGGLEEQFF. The CDR3 coding sequence is TGTGCCAGCCGTAGAACGGGAGGCTTAGAGGAGCAGTTCTTC.

The genes are TRBV5-1 and TRBJ2-7; D gene uncertain. The V end lost 0 bases, the J end lost 7 bases, and 8 bases lay between the germline ends. Per germline, CDR1 SGHRS and CDR2 YFSETQ. The CDR3 is 12 residues long. Here the CDR3 reads CASSLVDNEQYF. The CDR3 bases are TGCGCCAGCAGCTTGGTAGACAATGAGCAGTACTTC.

This chain connects TRBV10-3 to TRBJ2-5, with D possibly matching TRBD1 (5 bases). The V gene's germline CDR1 is ENHRY and CDR2 SYGVKD. Trimming pared 7 bases from V and 1 base from J, leaving 13 bases between. The CDR3 runs 14 residues. The CDR3 sequence: CAIKDSHFQETQYF. In DNA, the CDR3 is TGTGCCATCAAAGACAGCCACTTCCAAGAGACCCAGTACTTC.

As concerns this clonotype: It may be a read error: a sequence one base away is much more abundant. V and J are TRBV27 and TRBJ2-1, with TRBD2 identical over 9 bases. TRBJ2-7 matches the DNA end more closely, so the J call is doubtful. This CDR3 is built from 16 residues. Per the germline V gene, CDR1 is MNHEY and CDR2 is SMNVEV (reference sequence). The CDR3 region is CASTYIAGDSYNEQYF. The DNA for the CDR3 is TGTGCCAGCACCTACATAGCGGGAGACTCCTACAATGAGCAGTACTTC.

The chain uses TRBV5-6 and TRBJ2-7; TRBD1 agrees at 8 bases. Per germline, CDR1 SGHDT and CDR2 YYEEEE. With 3 bases clipped from V and 0 bases from J, the junction kept 5 bases outside the gene matches. This CDR3 has 15 residues. DNA for the CDR3: TGTGCCAGCAGCTCGGGACAGGTGTACTCCTACGAGCAGTACTTC. Translation gives CASSSGQVYSYEQYF.

The genes are TRBV20-1 and TRBJ2-5, with TRBD2 matching 11 bases. The tail of the sequence fits TRBJ2-7 better, so the J call may be wrong. Germline V gives CDR1 DFQATT, CDR2 SNEGSKA (reference sequence). This CDR3 comprises 14 residues. CDR3 region: CSAATSGRVNEQYF. CDR3 nucleotide sequence: TGCAGTGCGGCTACTAGCGGGAGAGTCAACGAGCAGTACTTC.